This T cell receptor beta chain was captured in a study of shared clonotypes between healthy human individuals. Regarding the study as a whole: Generation probabilities were higher for clonotypes shared across all four sorted-subset donors than for unshared ones.

This clone was seen only a few times. Antigen specificity is unknown. The germline V gene encodes CDR1 SQVTM and CDR2 ANQGSEA. The CDR3 length is 14 residues. Trimming cost V 6 bases and J 0 bases, with 15 bases left between them. Clones were read by immunoSEQ multiplex PCR, and TCRdb kept only the in-frame ones, dropping some. Of roughly 330,000 clones listed, approximately 74% were seen once; the top ten hold about a tenth. The chain carries TRBV29-1 and TRBJ2-7; the D gene could be TRBD1 or TRBD2 (5 bases each). The sequence was obtained from a man aged 30-40 years in good health. Specimen: memory CD4+ T cells sorted from blood. As for subset: CD45RA-negative fraction. CDR3 sequence: CSVPRPGTSYEQYF. CDR3 DNA: TGCAGCGTGCCCCGTCCAGGGACCTCCTACGAGCAGTACTTC.